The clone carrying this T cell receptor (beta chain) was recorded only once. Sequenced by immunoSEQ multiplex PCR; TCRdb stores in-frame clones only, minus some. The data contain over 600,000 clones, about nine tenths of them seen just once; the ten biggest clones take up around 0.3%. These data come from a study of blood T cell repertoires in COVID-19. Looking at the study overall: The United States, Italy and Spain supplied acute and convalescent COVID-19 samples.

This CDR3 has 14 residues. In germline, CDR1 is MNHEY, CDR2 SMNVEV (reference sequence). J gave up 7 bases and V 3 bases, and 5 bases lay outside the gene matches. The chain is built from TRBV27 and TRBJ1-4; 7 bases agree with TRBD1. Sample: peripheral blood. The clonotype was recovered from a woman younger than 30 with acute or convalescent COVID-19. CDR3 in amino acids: CASSLRQGGEKLFF. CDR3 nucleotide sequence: TGTGCCAGCAGTTTGCGGCAGGGGGGTGAAAAACTGTTTTTT.